This T cell receptor beta chain was obtained from a study of control samples from healthy donors and cancer patients. TCRdb's copy holds only in-frame clones and misses some; the assay was immunoSEQ multiplex PCR. The sample yields 65,000 to 95,000 clones, approximately 91% seen once. Germline loops: CDR1 SGDLS, CDR2 YYNGEE. V lost 3 bases, J lost 8 bases, and 8 bases lay in between. The CDR3 runs to 12 residues. This clonotype originated in a middle-aged man in good health. The specimen was blood. The V gene is TRBV9, the J gene TRBJ1-4; the D is unclear. DNA of the CDR3: TGTGCCAGCAGCGGGGCTAGGGAAAAACTGTTTTTT. It translates to CASSGAREKLFF.